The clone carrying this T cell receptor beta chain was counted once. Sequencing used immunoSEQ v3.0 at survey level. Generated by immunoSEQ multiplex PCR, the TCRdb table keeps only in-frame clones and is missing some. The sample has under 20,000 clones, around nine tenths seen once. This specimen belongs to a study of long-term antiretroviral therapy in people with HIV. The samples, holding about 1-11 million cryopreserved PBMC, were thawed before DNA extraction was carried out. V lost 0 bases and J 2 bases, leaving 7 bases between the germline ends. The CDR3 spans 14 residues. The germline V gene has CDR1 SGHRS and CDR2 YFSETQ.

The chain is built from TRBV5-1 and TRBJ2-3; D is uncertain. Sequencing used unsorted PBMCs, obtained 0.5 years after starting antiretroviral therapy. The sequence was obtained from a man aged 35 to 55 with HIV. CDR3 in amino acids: CASSLGHNTDTQYF. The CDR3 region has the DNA TGCGCCAGCAGCTTGGGCCACAACACAGATACGCAGTATTTT.